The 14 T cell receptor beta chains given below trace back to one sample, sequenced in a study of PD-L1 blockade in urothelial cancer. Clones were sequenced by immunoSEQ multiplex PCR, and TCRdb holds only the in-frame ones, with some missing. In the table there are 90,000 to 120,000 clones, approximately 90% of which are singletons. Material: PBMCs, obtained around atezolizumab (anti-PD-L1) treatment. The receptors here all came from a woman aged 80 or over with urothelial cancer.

The CDR3 DNA follows: TGTGCCAGCACCACCCTGGGACAGGGCAGCACTGAAGCTTTCTTT. Translated: CASTTLGQGSTEAFF. The rearrangement links TRBV5-6 to TRBJ1-1, with TRBD1 matching over 9 bases. CDR1 and CDR2 (germline): SGHDT, YYEEEE. This CDR3 region has 15 residues. The junction had 10 bases not matched to a gene; V was cut back by 6 bases and J by 4 bases.

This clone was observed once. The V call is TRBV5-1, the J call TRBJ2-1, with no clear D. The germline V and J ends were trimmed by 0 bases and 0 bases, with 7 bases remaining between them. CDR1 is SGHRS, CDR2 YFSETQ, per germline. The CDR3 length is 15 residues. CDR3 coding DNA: TGCGCCAGCAGCTTGGGCGGCGCCTCCTACAATGAGCAGTTCTTC. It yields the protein CASSLGGASYNEQFF. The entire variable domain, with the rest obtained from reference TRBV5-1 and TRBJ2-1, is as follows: KAGVTQTPRYLIKTRGQQVTLSCSPISGHRSVSWYQQTPGQGLQFLFEYFSETQRNKGNFPGRFSGRQFSNSRSEMNVSTLELGDSALYLCASSLGGASYNEQFFGPGTRLTVL.

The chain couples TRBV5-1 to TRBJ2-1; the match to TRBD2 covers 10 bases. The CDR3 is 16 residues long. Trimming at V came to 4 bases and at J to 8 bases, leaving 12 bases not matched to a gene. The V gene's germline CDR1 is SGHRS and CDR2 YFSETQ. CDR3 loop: CASSLGELAGLHEQFF. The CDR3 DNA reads TGCGCCAGCAGCCTGGGGGAACTAGCGGGATTGCATGAGCAGTTCTTC. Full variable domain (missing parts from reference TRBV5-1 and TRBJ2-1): KAGVTQTPRYLIKTRGQQVTLSCSPISGHRSVSWYQQTPGQGLQFLFEYFSETQRNKGNFPGRFSGRQFSNSRSEMNVSTLELGDSALYLCASSLGELAGLHEQFFGPGTRLTVL.

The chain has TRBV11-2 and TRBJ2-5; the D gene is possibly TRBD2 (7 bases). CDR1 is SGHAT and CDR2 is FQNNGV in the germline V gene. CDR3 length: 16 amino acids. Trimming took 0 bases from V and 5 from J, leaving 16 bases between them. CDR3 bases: TGTGCCAGCAGCTTAGATGGGGGGGCGCGTCGGGAGACCCAGTACTTC. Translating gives CASSLDGGARRETQYF.

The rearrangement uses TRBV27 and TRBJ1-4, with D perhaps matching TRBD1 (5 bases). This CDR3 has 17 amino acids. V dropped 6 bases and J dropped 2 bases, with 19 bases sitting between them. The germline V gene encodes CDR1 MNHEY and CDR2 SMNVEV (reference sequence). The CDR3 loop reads CASSRITSGSTNEKLFF. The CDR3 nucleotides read TGTGCCAGCAGCCGGATCACCTCAGGGTCTACTAATGAAAAACTGTTTTTT.

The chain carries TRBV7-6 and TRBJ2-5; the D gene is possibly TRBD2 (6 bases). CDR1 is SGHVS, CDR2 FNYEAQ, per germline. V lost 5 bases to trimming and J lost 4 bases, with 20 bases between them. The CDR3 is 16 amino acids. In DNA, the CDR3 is TGTGCCAGCAGCCCCACGGGAGCTCGCCCCGGAGAGACCCAGTACTTC. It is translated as CASSPTGARPGETQYF.

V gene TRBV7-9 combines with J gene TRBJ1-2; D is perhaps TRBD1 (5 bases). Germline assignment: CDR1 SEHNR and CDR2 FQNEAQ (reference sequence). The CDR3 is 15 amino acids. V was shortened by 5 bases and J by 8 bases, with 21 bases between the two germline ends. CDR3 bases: TGTGCCAGCAGCCTCGGGGGAGGCAGCTCTATGGGCTACACCTTC. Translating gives CASSLGGGSSMGYTF.

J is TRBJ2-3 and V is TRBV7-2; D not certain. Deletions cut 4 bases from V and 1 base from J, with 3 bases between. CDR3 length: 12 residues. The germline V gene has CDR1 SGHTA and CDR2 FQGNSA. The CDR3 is CASSWRTDTQYF. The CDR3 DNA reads TGTGCCAGCAGCTGGCGCACAGATACGCAGTATTTT.

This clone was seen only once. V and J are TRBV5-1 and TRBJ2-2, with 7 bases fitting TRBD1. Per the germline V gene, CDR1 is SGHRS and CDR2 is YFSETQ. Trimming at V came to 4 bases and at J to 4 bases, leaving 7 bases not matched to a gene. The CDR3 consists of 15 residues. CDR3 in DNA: TGCGCCAGCAGCAAGACAGGGTTTAGCACCGGGGAGCTGTTTTTT. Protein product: CASSKTGFSTGELFF.

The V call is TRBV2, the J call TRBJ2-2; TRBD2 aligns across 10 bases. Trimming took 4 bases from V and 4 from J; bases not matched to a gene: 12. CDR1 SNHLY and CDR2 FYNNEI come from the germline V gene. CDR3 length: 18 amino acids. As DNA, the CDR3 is TGTGCCAGCAGTGGAGTTCTCGGATCTAGCGGGAGCACCGGGGAGCTGTTTTTT. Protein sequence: CASSGVLGSSGSTGELFF.

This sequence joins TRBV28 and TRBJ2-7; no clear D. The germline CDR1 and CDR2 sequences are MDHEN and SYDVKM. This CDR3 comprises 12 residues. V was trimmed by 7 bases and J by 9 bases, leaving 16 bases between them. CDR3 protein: CASNPARSLQYF. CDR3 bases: TGTGCCAGCAACCCAGCGCGATCCTTGCAGTACTTC.

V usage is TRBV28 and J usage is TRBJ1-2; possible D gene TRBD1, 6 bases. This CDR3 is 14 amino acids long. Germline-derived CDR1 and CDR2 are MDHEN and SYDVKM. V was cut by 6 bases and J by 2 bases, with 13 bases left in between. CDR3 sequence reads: CASSVIQGNYGYTF. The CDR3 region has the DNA TGTGCCAGCAGCGTAATACAGGGCAACTATGGCTACACCTTC.

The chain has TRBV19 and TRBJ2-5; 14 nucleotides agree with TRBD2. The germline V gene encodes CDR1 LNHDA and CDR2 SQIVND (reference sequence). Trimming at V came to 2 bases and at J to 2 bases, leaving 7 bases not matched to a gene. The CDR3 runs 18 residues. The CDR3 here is CASSITPRLAGGQETQYF. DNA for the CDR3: TGTGCCAGTAGTATAACCCCCAGACTAGCGGGGGGGCAAGAGACCCAGTACTTC.

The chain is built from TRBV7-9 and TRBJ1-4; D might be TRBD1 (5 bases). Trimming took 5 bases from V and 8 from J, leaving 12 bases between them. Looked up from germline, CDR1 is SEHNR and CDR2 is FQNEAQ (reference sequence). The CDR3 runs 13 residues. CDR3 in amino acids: CASSLDRGEKLFF. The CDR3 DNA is TGTGCCAGCAGCCTGGACCGGGGGGAAAAACTGTTTTTT.